Following are 30 T cell receptor beta chains from one sample sequenced in a study of vaccination effects on CD4 cells after COVID-19. Generated by immunoSEQ multiplex PCR, the TCRdb table keeps only in-frame clones and is missing some. The data show 45,000 to 55,000 clones, 74% seen once. On day 10 of culture, CD4+ T cells were separated out. PCR confirmed that the person was infected with SARS-CoV-2 between March and December 2020. Everyone in the study got two shots of either the BNT162b2 or mRNA-1273 vaccine. These receptors' targets are unknown. The sequenced sample was CD4+ T cells from PBMCs cultured without peptide, obtained after COVID-19 vaccination. These receptors were collected from a human donor who had a prior SARS-CoV-2 infection.

The V call is TRBV12-2, the J call TRBJ2-5; TRBD2 reflects the table's D call only, with no check against the DNA. TRBV12-2 is a known pseudogene. This CDR3 contains 15 residues. This CDR3 is CASRLRLAGWETQYF. CDR3 DNA: TGTGCAAGTCGCTTAAGACTAGCGGGGTGGGAGACCCAGTACTTC.

The J gene is TRBJ1-1, the V gene TRBV12-3 or TRBV12-4, with 7 positions matching TRBD1. The CDR3 is 13 amino acids. V dropped 5 bases and J dropped 4; count of bases not matched to a gene: 4. This chain's CDR3 is CASSRGLTTEAFF. CDR3 nucleotide sequence: TGTGCCAGCAGTAGGGGGCTGACCACTGAAGCTTTCTTT.

In its sample, this clone is medium-sized. The gene calls are TRBV7-3 and TRBJ2-1; 9 bases fit TRBD2. The germline V gene has CDR1 SGHTA and CDR2 FQGTGA. Trimming at V came to 1 base and at J to 8 bases, leaving 9 bases not matched to a gene. CDR3 length: 16 residues. CDR3 in amino acids: CASSLRRGGASDEQFF. In DNA form, the CDR3 reads TGTGCCAGCAGCTTAAGACGCGGGGGGGCCTCGGATGAGCAGTTCTTC.

The chain couples TRBV13 to TRBJ2-4; weak D call: TRBD2 (6 bases). CDR3 length: 13 amino acids. Germline V lookup: CDR1 PRHDT, CDR2 FYEKMQ (reference sequence). Trimming stripped 4 bases from V and 6 bases from J, with 10 bases between. The CDR3 DNA follows: TGTGCCAGCAGCTCCTACGGGGGAAACATTCAGTACTTC. Its translation is CASSSYGGNIQYF.

The CDR3 here is CASSEANGRQTQYF. The CDR3 region has the DNA TGTGCCAGCAGTGAAGCGAACGGGCGGCAGACCCAGTACTTC. The rearrangement joins TRBV6-1 to TRBJ2-5; D call uncertain. V gave up 0 bases and J gave up 6 bases, with 11 bases separating them. Germline V CDR1 and CDR2: MNHNS, SASEGT. CDR3 length: 14 amino acids.

This clone was recorded only once. This chain links TRBV11-3 with TRBJ2-7; no clear D. Germline values: CDR1 SGHNT, CDR2 YENEEA. V was cut by 3 bases and J by 1 base, with 7 bases left in between. This CDR3 has 13 residues. DNA for the CDR3: TGTGCCAGCAGCTTCGGCCTGTCCTACGAGCAGTACTTC. Translation: CASSFGLSYEQYF.

At least ten counts were recorded for this clone. The rearrangement uses TRBV4-2 and TRBJ2-5; D gene ambiguous. Trimming removed 2 bases from V and 5 bases from J, with 12 bases in between. Germline loops: CDR1 LGHNA, CDR2 YNFKEQ. This CDR3 is 14 amino acids long. CDR3 sequence: CASSQYQLGETQYF. The CDR3 DNA sequence: TGTGCCAGCAGCCAATACCAGCTTGGGGAGACCCAGTACTTC.

The chain combines TRBV7-4 with TRBJ1-5; D call uncertain. Germline assignment: CDR1 SGHVT and CDR2 SQSDAQ. The CDR3 sequence is 16 residues long. Trimming cost V 0 bases and J 7 bases, with 16 bases left between them. The CDR3 DNA reads as TGTGCCAGCAGCTTAGCGAGTAGGGTATCCAGGCAGCCCCAGCATTTT. It codes for CASSLASRVSRQPQHF. The complete variable domain, with remaining parts taken from reference TRBV7-4 and TRBJ1-5, reads GAGVSQSPRYKVAKRGRDVALRCDSISGHVTLYWYRQTLGQGSEVLTYSQSDAQRDKSGRPSGRFSAERPERSVSTLKIQRTEQGDSAVYLCASSLASRVSRQPQHFGDGTRLSIL.

This clone was seen just once. The chain uses TRBV4-2 and TRBJ2-1; 8 bases are shared with TRBD1. Looked up from germline, CDR1 is LGHNA and CDR2 is YNFKEQ. The CDR3 runs 14 residues. Trimming at V came to 2 bases and at J to 8 bases, leaving 5 bases not matched to a gene. Here the CDR3 reads CASSQSQGGDEQFF. Written as DNA, the CDR3 is TGTGCCAGCAGCCAATCACAGGGGGGCGATGAGCAGTTCTTC.

The genes are TRBV7-2 and TRBJ2-1; 7 bases map to TRBD1. The CDR3 runs to 16 residues. CDR1 and CDR2 from the germline V gene are SGHTA and FQGNSA. The V and J ends lost 5 bases and 0 bases, in that order; junction bases with no gene match: 7. CDR3 loop: CASSIQGPSSYNEQFF. CDR3 bases: TGTGCCAGCAGCATACAGGGGCCGAGCTCCTACAATGAGCAGTTCTTC.

Only a few counts were recorded for this clone. The genes are TRBV2 and TRBJ2-3, with D uncertain. The CDR3 sequence is 11 residues long. Germline-derived CDR1 and CDR2 are SNHLY and FYNNEI. Trimming left V 3 bases short and J 6 bases short, with 4 bases between. This CDR3 is CASSEVDTQYF. The CDR3 nucleotides are TGTGCCAGCAGTGAGGTGGATACGCAGTATTTT.

V is TRBV30 and J is TRBJ1-5, with TRBD1 identical over 7 bases. V shed 4 bases and J 1 base; nucleotides not matched to a gene: 10. CDR3 length: 16 residues. Germline CDR1 and CDR2: GTSNPN and SVGIG (reference sequence). CDR3 loop: CAWTPRGAMSNQPQHF. The CDR3 nucleotides are TGTGCCTGGACCCCCAGGGGGGCGATGAGCAATCAGCCCCAGCATTTT.

The chain carries TRBV2 and TRBJ1-1, with TRBD1 identical over 9 bases. V lost 6 bases, J lost 10 bases, and 6 bases stayed unmatched. This CDR3 is built from 12 residues. Germline CDR1 reads SNHLY; CDR2 reads FYNNEI. The CDR3 bases are TGTGCCAGCAGCGCGGACAGGGGCCCAGCTTTCTTT. Encoded protein: CASSADRGPAFF.

The chain recombines TRBV4-2 with TRBJ2-1; 7 bases map to TRBD2. In germline, CDR1 is LGHNA, CDR2 YNFKEQ. The V gene end was trimmed by 0 bases and the J gene end by 0 bases; junction bases not matched to a gene: 5. The CDR3 runs 17 residues. The CDR3 nucleotides are TGTGCCAGCAGCCAAGATCACGGGAGGAGCTCCTACAATGAGCAGTTCTTC. It encodes CASSQDHGRSSYNEQFF.

This rearrangement joins TRBV9 to TRBJ2-2; TRBD2 might be the D (6 bases). Per germline, CDR1 SGDLS and CDR2 YYNGEE. The CDR3 loop spans 16 amino acids. V lost 0 bases, J lost 4 bases, and 13 bases lay in between. As DNA, the CDR3 is TGTGCCAGCAGCGTAGATTGGGGGGTTAGCACCGGGGAGCTGTTTTTT. Protein: CASSVDWGVSTGELFF.

This chain connects TRBV29-1 to TRBJ2-5; perhaps TRBD1 as D (5 bases). The CDR3 length is 15 residues. Trimming cost V 6 bases and J 4 bases, with 21 bases left between them. Looked up from germline, CDR1 is SQVTM and CDR2 is ANQGSEA. The CDR3 nucleotides read TGCAGCGTCGTACGGTGGACAAGCCTCGGAGAGACCCAGTACTTC. Translated, it gives CSVVRWTSLGETQYF. Full variable domain (outside the CDR3, taken from reference TRBV29-1 and TRBJ2-5): SAVISQKPSRDICQRGTSLTIQCQVDSQVTMMFWYRQQPGQSLTLIATANQGSEATYESGFVIDKFPISRPNLTFSTLTVSNMSPEDSSIYLCSVVRWTSLGETQYFGPGTRLLVL.

The J gene is TRBJ2-7, the V gene TRBV5-8; D perhaps matches TRBD2 (7 bases). V shed 4 bases and J shed 5 bases, with 13 bases lying between them. Germline V gives CDR1 SGHTS, CDR2 YDEGEE. CDR3 size: 13 residues. CDR3 nucleotides: TGTGCCAGCAGCCGTTGGGGGGGCGACGAGCAGTACTTC. Amino acids: CASSRWGGDEQYF.

This clone is categorized as medium-sized. The chain couples TRBV14 to TRBJ2-3, with a tentative D call TRBD1 (5 bases). There are 15 residues in the CDR3. Per germline, CDR1 SGHDN and CDR2 FVKESK. The V end was cut by 0 bases, the J end by 2 bases, with 9 bases between. This CDR3 reads CASSQEDTYTDTQYF. The CDR3 DNA is TGTGCCAGCAGCCAAGAGGACACCTACACAGATACGCAGTATTTT.

V usage is TRBV3-1 (or the pseudogene TRBV3-2) and J usage is TRBJ2-7; possibly TRBD2 for D (5 bases). CDR1 and CDR2 (germline): LGHDT, YNNKEL (reference sequence). This CDR3 contains 14 residues. Trimming pared 3 bases from V and 8 bases from J, leaving 17 bases between. The DNA of the CDR3 is TGTGCCAGCAGCCAGGGGTACGAGGGCTCCCAGCAGTACTTC. Translation gives CASSQGYEGSQQYF.

The chain recombines TRBV30 with TRBJ2-4, with D perhaps TRBD1 (5 bases). V was shortened by 2 bases and J by 8 bases, with 16 bases between the two germline ends. CDR1 is GTSNPN and CDR2 is SVGIG in the germline V gene (reference sequence). This CDR3 spans 14 amino acids. CDR3 in amino acids: CAWSWGLVGDIQYF. In DNA, the CDR3 is TGTGCCTGGAGTTGGGGTCTTGTAGGGGACATTCAGTACTTC.

This rearrangement joins TRBV27 to TRBJ2-1, with 15 bases that match TRBD2. The V and J ends lost 5 bases and 4 bases, in that order; junction bases with no gene match: 6. This CDR3 is built from 17 residues. Germline V gene lookup returns CDR1 MNHEY and CDR2 SMNVEV (reference sequence). CDR3 coding DNA: TGTGCCAGCAGTCCCGGCGGACTAGCGGGAGGGTACAATGAGCAGTTCTTC. It codes for CASSPGGLAGGYNEQFF.

The chain is built from TRBV27 and TRBJ2-1, with 10 bases identical to TRBD2. Trimming took 6 bases from V and 5 from J; bases not matched to a gene: 4. Germline CDR1 is MNHEY and CDR2 is SMNVEV (reference sequence). CDR3 length: 14 residues. The CDR3, as DNA: TGTGCCAGCAGGCGGACTAGCGGAGACAATGAGCAGTTCTTC. This translates into CASRRTSGDNEQFF.

V is TRBV18 and J is TRBJ2-5; the match to TRBD2 covers 8 bases. This CDR3 has 16 residues. Germline CDR1 and CDR2: KGHSH and LQKENI. V shed 4 bases, J shed 2 bases, and the junction held 9 bases outside the gene matches. In DNA form, the CDR3 reads TGTGCCAGCTCACTTGGACTAGCCAACATGCAAGAGACCCAGTACTTC. Protein sequence: CASSLGLANMQETQYF.

This clone was observed a handful of times. This sequence joins TRBV6-6 and TRBJ1-1; D is undetermined. This CDR3 comprises 12 residues. The V gene lost 2 bases and the J gene lost 4 bases, with 5 bases spanning the gap. The V gene's germline CDR1 is MNHNY and CDR2 SVGAGI (reference sequence). CDR3 in amino acids: CASSYRITEAFF. The DNA of the CDR3 is TGTGCCAGCAGTTACCGCATCACTGAAGCTTTCTTT.

The J gene is TRBJ2-7, the V gene TRBV5-1; D possibly corresponds to TRBD1 (6 bases). Trimming cost V 3 bases and J 2 bases, with 9 bases left between them. The CDR3 sequence is 13 residues long. CDR1 and CDR2 (germline): SGHRS, YFSETQ. The CDR3, as DNA: TGCGCCAGCAGCTGGGACACTACCTACGAGCAGTACTTC. Its translation is CASSWDTTYEQYF.

As DNA, the CDR3 is TGTGCCAGCAGGAAACAGGGGGCCTCAGAGACCCAGTACTTC. Translating gives CASRKQGASETQYF. The chain combines TRBV6-6 with TRBJ2-5; TRBD1 matches 9 bases. V was pared by 6 bases and J by 4 bases, with 6 bases of the junction left unmatched. Looked up from germline, CDR1 is MNHNY and CDR2 is SVGAGI (reference sequence). The CDR3 spans 14 residues.

V gene TRBV7-9 combines with J gene TRBJ2-5; D is unclear. In germline, CDR1 is SEHNR, CDR2 FQNEAQ (reference sequence). V was shortened by 1 base and J by 3 bases, with 3 bases between the two germline ends. The CDR3 is made up of 12 amino acids. The CDR3 reads CASSLVEETQYF. In DNA, the CDR3 is TGTGCCAGCAGCTTAGTCGAAGAGACCCAGTACTTC. Full variable domain (remainder filled in from reference TRBV7-9 and TRBJ2-5): DTGVSQNPRHKITKRGQNVTFRCDPISEHNRLYWYRQTLGQGPEFLTYFQNEAQLEKSRLLSDRFSAERPKGSFSTLEIQRTEQGDSAMYLCASSLVEETQYFGPGTRLLVL.

The rearrangement uses TRBV7-2 and TRBJ1-1, with unresolved D. This CDR3 is built from 15 residues. The germline gives CDR1 SGHTA, CDR2 FQGNSA. Trimming removed 1 base at V and 1 base at J, with 10 bases between. The CDR3 region has the DNA TGTGCCAGCAGCTTAGTAACGTCGGCGAACACTGAAGCTTTCTTT. Translated, it gives CASSLVTSANTEAFF.

V and J are TRBV6-5 and TRBJ2-5; D gene ambiguous. Germline-derived CDR1 and CDR2 are MNHEY and SVGAGI. V was pared by 10 bases and J by 4 bases, with 10 bases between. This CDR3 is built from 11 residues. The CDR3 DNA reads as TGTGCCACGTTAAGGACAGAGACCCAGTACTTC. Protein product: CATLRTETQYF.

The chain uses TRBV2 and TRBJ1-6, with D possibly TRBD1 on 6 matching bases. With 5 bases removed from V and 5 bases from J, the gap between germline ends came to 13 bases. The germline V gene encodes CDR1 SNHLY and CDR2 FYNNEI. The CDR3 is made up of 15 amino acids. The CDR3 sequence: CASSRTGSHNSPLHF. The CDR3 DNA is TGTGCCAGCAGTCGCACAGGGTCCCATAATTCACCCCTCCACTTT.